The 29 T cell receptor beta chains below were found in one sample sequenced in a study of Graves' ophthalmopathy and Graves' hyperthyroidism. RNA transcripts yielded amplified TCR beta CDR3 regions. In the first round, RT-PCR was carried out with HTBI primers, and a multiplex PCR formed the second round. Via MiXCR, TCRdb re-called the multiplex PCR reads, giving one row per CDR3 protein. The sample holds 400,000 to 450,000 distinct CDR3 sequences; around 21% are singletons and the top ten take around 3.1%. Source material: peripheral blood. These TCRs come from a woman between 18 and 29 years old with stable Graves' hyperthyroidism.

This clonotype was detected many times. V is TRBV11-3 and J is TRBJ1-1; no reliable D call. Germline loops: CDR1 SGHNT, CDR2 YENEEA. Trimming took off 5 bases at V and 3 bases at J, with 7 bases between the two ends. The CDR3 is 12 residues long. The CDR3 here is CASSRYDTEAFF. The DNA for the CDR3 is TGTGCCAGCAGCCGTTATGACACTGAAGCTTTCTTT.

This clonotype came up many times. The chain employs TRBV12-3 or TRBV12-4 and TRBJ1-3; D is uncertain. The CDR3 is 13 amino acids. V was shortened by 5 bases and J by 0 bases, with 5 bases between the two germline ends. The CDR3 nucleotides read TGTGCCAGCAGTATCAGCTCTGGAAACACCATATATTTT. Protein product: CASSISSGNTIYF.

The CDR3: CASSIGPGEAFF. DNA for the CDR3: TGTGCCAGTAGTATAGGGCCAGGGGAAGCTTTCTTT. The chain uses TRBV19 and TRBJ1-1; TRBD1 is a possible D gene (5 bases). V was pared by 1 base and J by 8 bases, with 8 bases between. The CDR3 sequence is 12 residues long. In germline, CDR1 is LNHDA, CDR2 SQIVND (reference sequence).

This clonotype came up many times. The chain has TRBV11-1 and TRBJ1-5; D gene unclear. Trimming removed 1 base at V and 0 bases at J, with 10 bases between. Germline-derived CDR1 and CDR2 are SGHAT and FQDESV (reference sequence). This CDR3 contains 16 residues. DNA of the CDR3: TGTGCCAGCAGCTTAGGTGGCCGGAATAGCAATCAGCCCCAGCATTTT. This encodes CASSLGGRNSNQPQHF.

The chain links TRBV6-2 or TRBV6-3 to TRBJ2-5; 7 bases fit TRBD1. Germline lookup yields CDR1 MNHEY and CDR2 SVGEGT. With V trimmed by 7 bases and J by 4 bases, 12 bases remained unmatched. There are 15 residues in the CDR3. In DNA, the CDR3 is TGTGCCAGCAAACAGGGGACCAACCCGGGAGAGACCCAGTACTTC. Its translation is CASKQGTNPGETQYF.

This clonotype was seen just once. DNA for the CDR3: TGTGCCAGCAGTCCCAACTGGGGGGGTAACAGCAATCAGCCCCAGCATTTT. The encoded protein is CASSPNWGGNSNQPQHF. The chain combines TRBV28 with TRBJ1-5; a weak D match, TRBD1 (5 bases). V lost 5 bases to trimming and J lost 1 base, with 18 bases between them. CDR1 MDHEN and CDR2 SYDVKM come from the germline V gene. The CDR3 totals 17 residues. Complete variable domain (other parts from reference TRBV28 and TRBJ1-5): DVKVTQSSRYLVKRTGEKVFLECVQDMDHENMFWYRQDPGLGLRLIYFSYDVKMKEKGDIPEGYSVSREKKERFSLILESASTNQTSMYLCASSPNWGGNSNQPQHFGDGTRLSIL.

This clonotype was seen many times. This rearrangement joins TRBV12-3 or TRBV12-4 to TRBJ2-7; the match to TRBD2 covers 8 bases. Trimming at V came to 6 bases and at J to 4 bases, leaving 2 bases not matched to a gene. The CDR3 totals 12 residues. The CDR3 is CASRSSGYEQYF. The CDR3 nucleotides read TGTGCCAGCAGATCTAGCGGGTACGAGCAGTACTTC.

There are many counts of this clonotype. This chain connects TRBV6-5 to TRBJ1-1; D might be TRBD1 (5 bases). Germline CDR1 MNHEY, CDR2 SVGAGI. The CDR3 extends over 12 amino acids. The V gene lost 8 bases and the J gene lost 1 base, with 8 bases spanning the gap. The CDR3 is CASGTANTEAFF. DNA of the CDR3: TGTGCCAGCGGGACGGCGAACACTGAAGCTTTCTTT.

Concerning this clonotype itself: Compared with germline, one end of the junction differs, possibly owing to a read error. The chain employs TRBV5-6 and TRBJ2-4; 14 bases map to TRBD2. Germline CDR1 reads SGHDT; CDR2 reads YYEEEE. The CDR3 totals 21 residues. CDR3 sequence (DNA): TGTGCCAGCAGCCAAGGCTGGACTAGCGGGAGGCTGAGATTGGCCAAAAACATTAAGTACTTC. Translation gives CASSQGWTSGRLRLAKNIKYF.

The sample holds many counts of this clonotype. V and J are TRBV29-1 and TRBJ1-2; 11 bases are a match to TRBD1. Per germline, CDR1 SQVTM and CDR2 ANQGSEA. V trimming: 6 bases; J trimming: 3 bases; junction bases outside the gene matches: 6. The CDR3 totals 14 residues. The CDR3 loop reads CSVPGTGGDYGYTF. The CDR3 DNA follows: TGCAGCGTACCGGGGACAGGGGGAGACTATGGCTACACCTTC.

This clonotype has ten or more counts. The V call is TRBV27, the J call TRBJ1-2; no firm D call. CDR1 is MNHEY and CDR2 is SMNVEV in the germline V gene (reference sequence). The V and J ends lost 3 bases and 7 bases respectively, with 12 bases between them. This CDR3 region has 13 residues. DNA of the CDR3: TGTGCCAGCAGTTTTCGAGGCCCAACTGGCTACACCTTC. It translates to CASSFRGPTGYTF.

This clonotype has a handful of counts. The V and J genes are TRBV28 and TRBJ2-4, with 13 bases aligning to TRBD2. CDR1 and CDR2 (germline): MDHEN, SYDVKM. Losses at the gene ends were 6 bases for V and 0 bases for J; bases not matched to a gene: 5. The CDR3 sequence is 17 residues long. CDR3 amino acids: CASRLAGGNLAKNIQYF. CDR3 in DNA: TGTGCCAGCAGACTAGCGGGAGGGAATTTAGCCAAAAACATTCAGTACTTC.

In regard to this clonotype: The junction departs from the called germline gene at one end, perhaps through a read error. The V and J genes are TRBV7-9 and TRBJ2-5; 12 nucleotides agree with TRBD1. CDR1 and CDR2 (germline): SEHNR, FQNEAQ (reference sequence). This CDR3 comprises 15 residues. This CDR3 is CASSTGTGGWETQDF. The CDR3 bases are TGTGCCAGCAGCACCGGGACAGGGGGCTGGGAGACCCAGGACTTC.

This clonotype has ten or more counts. The V and J genes are TRBV6-1 and TRBJ1-2, with a possible D match to TRBD1 (5 bases). Germline CDR1 reads MNHNS; CDR2 reads SASEGT. CDR3 length equals 15 residues. Trimming removed 1 base from V and 4 bases from J, with 13 bases in between. CDR3 nucleotide sequence: TGTGCCAGCAGTGAAGAGGAGGGGAACAGCTATGGCTACACCTTC. This translates into CASSEEEGNSYGYTF.

This clonotype was counted many times. J is TRBJ2-7 and V is TRBV2; D uncertain. Looked up from germline, CDR1 is SNHLY and CDR2 is FYNNEI. The CDR3 runs to 14 residues. Deletions cut 3 bases from V and 2 bases from J, with 11 bases between. CDR3 amino acids: CASSDPGATYEQYF. CDR3 in DNA: TGTGCCAGCAGTGACCCCGGCGCTACCTACGAGCAGTACTTC.

This clonotype occurred many times. The chain links TRBV7-9 to TRBJ2-5; 8 positions match TRBD2. Per germline, CDR1 SEHNR and CDR2 FQNEAQ (reference sequence). The V and J ends lost 5 bases and 4 bases, in that order; junction bases with no gene match: 6. The CDR3 is 14 residues long. The DNA for the CDR3 is TGTGCCAGCAGCCCGATAGCGGGGTCAGAGACCCAGTACTTC. Its protein product is CASSPIAGSETQYF.

Many counts were recorded for this clonotype. The chain employs TRBV11-2 and TRBJ2-7; no clear D gene. The CDR3 is 18 residues long. Per the germline V gene, CDR1 is SGHAT and CDR2 is FQNNGV. Trimming removed 1 base at V and 5 bases at J, with 24 bases between. The CDR3 reads CASSLVAPRNFTDHEQYF. Here the CDR3 DNA reads TGTGCCAGCAGCTTAGTGGCACCTAGAAACTTTACGGATCACGAGCAGTACTTC. The full variable domain, in which reference TRBV11-2 and TRBJ2-7 provide the parts outside the CDR3, is EAGVAQSPRYKIIEKRQSVAFWCNPISGHATLYWYQQILGQGPKLLIQFQNNGVVDDSQLPKDRFSAERLKGVDSTLKIQPAKLEDSAVYLCASSLVAPRNFTDHEQYFGPGTRLTVT.

This clonotype was observed many times. The chain links TRBV6-1 to TRBJ1-1; D might be TRBD1 (5 bases). The length of the CDR3 is 17 residues. Germline-derived CDR1 and CDR2 are MNHNS and SASEGT. V was pared by 4 bases and J by 5 bases, with 23 bases between. For the CDR3, the DNA is TGTGCCAGCAGTGGCCTCACGGGGCTTAGGATGTGGACTGAAGCTTTCTTT. Encoded protein: CASSGLTGLRMWTEAFF.

As to this clonotype: The CDR3 does not end in the conserved phenylalanine or tryptophan, so this is likely a read error. V and J are TRBV20-1 and TRBJ1-2; D is uncertain. The V end was cut by 5 bases, the J end by 8 bases, with 18 bases between. The CDR3 extends over 13 amino acids. Germline V gene data show CDR1 as DFQATT and CDR2 as SNEGSKA (reference sequence). CDR3 nucleotide sequence: TGCAGTGCTTCAAATTCGAACCAGCAAGGCTACACCGTC. Its translation is CSASNSNQQGYTV.

The chain joins TRBV6-2 or TRBV6-3 to TRBJ1-1; D unresolved. Deletions cut 2 bases from V and 7 bases from J, with 14 bases between. The CDR3 is made up of 14 amino acids. Germline V gives CDR1 MNHEY, CDR2 SVGEGT. The CDR3 nucleotides are TGTGCCAGCAGTTACGGCGGCAGCCTAGATGAAGCTTTCTTT. Encoded protein: CASSYGGSLDEAFF.

This clonotype came up many times. V is TRBV7-2 and J is TRBJ2-7; 7 nucleotides agree with TRBD1. The CDR3 is made up of 15 amino acids. Germline loops: CDR1 SGHTA, CDR2 FQGNSA. With V trimmed by 5 bases and J by 4 bases, 11 bases remained unmatched. CDR3 residues: CASSLVQGPGYEQYF. Written as DNA, the CDR3 is TGTGCCAGCAGCCTCGTACAGGGGCCTGGTTACGAGCAGTACTTC.

The J gene is TRBJ1-5, the V gene TRBV12-3 or TRBV12-4; D possibly corresponds to TRBD1 (6 bases). Trimming shortened V by 5 bases and J by 2 bases, and 13 bases separated the two germline ends. CDR3 length equals 15 residues. CDR3 region: CASSPGTNGNQPQHF. DNA of the CDR3: TGTGCCAGCAGTCCCGGGACAAATGGCAATCAGCCCCAGCATTTT.

The table lists this clonotype with many counts. This chain joins TRBV18 and TRBJ2-5, with 8 positions matching TRBD1. V shed 6 bases, J shed 5 bases, and the junction held 14 bases outside the gene matches. The CDR3 is 16 amino acids. The germline V gene encodes CDR1 KGHSH and CDR2 LQKENI. Here the CDR3 reads CASSFFRGLELETQYF. The DNA of the CDR3 is TGTGCCAGCTCCTTCTTCAGGGGGCTGGAGTTGGAGACCCAGTACTTC.

This clonotype was seen at least ten times. The chain is built from TRBV25-1 and TRBJ1-1; D perhaps matches TRBD1 (6 bases). V dropped 1 base and J dropped 0 bases, with 15 bases sitting between them. CDR3 size: 17 residues. The germline V gene encodes CDR1 MGHDK and CDR2 SYGVNS. CDR3 DNA sequence: TGTGCCAGCAGTGAATGGGTGAGGGGGGGAATGAACACTGAAGCTTTCTTT. It codes for CASSEWVRGGMNTEAFF.

This clonotype was observed at least ten times. V and J are TRBV7-3 and TRBJ2-3; TRBD2 matches 7 bases. Germline values: CDR1 SGHTA, CDR2 FQGTGA. The J segment lost 1 base and the V segment lost 5 bases, leaving 3 bases of the junction unmatched. This CDR3 has 14 residues. CDR3 coding DNA: TGTGCCAGCAGCCGTCTAGCGGGCACAGATACGCAGTATTTT. Translated: CASSRLAGTDTQYF.

The rearrangement uses TRBV6-5 and TRBJ2-5; 7 bases align to TRBD2. Germline trimming cut 4 bases from V and 2 bases from J; bases unmatched to any gene: 4. The CDR3 extends over 14 amino acids. Germline CDR1 is MNHEY and CDR2 is SVGAGI. In nucleotides, the CDR3 is TGTGCCAGCAGTTGGGGGGGACTGCAAGAGACCCAGTACTTC. Residues: CASSWGGLQETQYF.

V gene TRBV2 combines with J gene TRBJ1-6; D call uncertain. The CDR3 covers 14 residues. The V end lost 3 bases, the J end lost 8 bases, and 11 bases lay between the germline ends. CDR1 SNHLY and CDR2 FYNNEI come from the germline V gene. The CDR3 DNA reads TGTGCCAGCAGTGATCAACCTCCCTATTCACCCCTCCACTTT. Residues: CASSDQPPYSPLHF. Combining the CDR3 with reference TRBV2 and TRBJ1-6 gives the whole variable domain EPEVTQTPSHQVTQMGQEVILRCVPISNHLYFYWYRQILGQKVEFLVSFYNNEISEKSEIFDDQFSVERPDGSNFTLKIRSTKLEDSAMYFCASSDQPPYSPLHFGNGTRLTVT.

This clonotype was seen many times. This chain connects TRBV20-1 to TRBJ2-5, with D unclear. CDR1 DFQATT and CDR2 SNEGSKA come from the germline V gene (reference sequence). V was cut by 6 bases and J by 4 bases, with 6 bases left in between. This CDR3 spans 10 amino acids. The chain's CDR3 is CSAKRETQYF. Here the CDR3 DNA reads TGCAGTGCGAAAAGAGAGACCCAGTACTTC.

This clonotype was counted many times. The chain uses TRBV20-1 and TRBJ2-2; possible D gene TRBD2, 6 bases. The CDR3 has 15 residues. Deletions cut 1 base from V and 7 bases from J, with 16 bases between. Per germline, CDR1 DFQATT and CDR2 SNEGSKA (reference sequence). The CDR3 DNA follows: TGCAGTGCTAGAGTCCGCAGCCTGGGAGGCGGGGAGCTGTTTTTT. Encoded protein: CSARVRSLGGGELFF.